This T cell receptor (beta chain) originates from a study of molecular identifiers for immune sequencing clone quantification. The authors sorted naive CD8 T cells as CD8+CD4-CCR7+CD45RA+. Each CDR3 protein is one row after TCRdb ran MiXCR on the PCR reads. The sample records 460,000 or so distinct CDR3 sequences, approximately 25% being singletons. Germline CDR1 and CDR2: SQVTM and ANQGSEA. The CDR3 sequence is 14 residues long. V was clipped by 4 bases and J by 1 base, with 11 bases between them. This clonotype has more than one count but fewer than ten. This TCR derives from a human donor in good health. Some libraries in this study had Jurkat cell RNA spiked in. The sample comprised naive CD8+ T cells from blood, with Jurkat cell RNA spiked in. The subset denotes: FACS-sorted CD8+CD4-CCR7+CD45RA+ naive T cells. This chain joins TRBV29-1 and TRBJ1-3; perhaps TRBD1 as D (5 bases). The CDR3 loop reads CSVGDRSSGNTIYF. CDR3 DNA: TGCAGCGTTGGAGACAGATCGTCTGGAAACACCATATATTTT.